The 32 T cell receptor beta chains listed next were all sequenced from one sample in a study of T cell responses to AZD1222 COVID-19 vaccine. Generated by immunoSEQ multiplex PCR, the TCRdb table keeps only in-frame clones and is missing some. Here the sample spans approximately 170,000 clones, over 75% being singletons. This specimen was peripheral blood, taken on day 0 of AZD1222 vaccination. These receptors all come from an adult in good health.

This clone was observed once. The J gene is TRBJ2-5, the V gene TRBV19, with a possible D match to TRBD1 (7 bases). V was cut by 3 bases and J by 6 bases, with 11 bases left in between. The CDR3 runs to 13 residues. Germline CDR1 reads LNHDA; CDR2 reads SQIVND (reference sequence). The CDR3 protein is CASSMEGAQTQYF. The CDR3 region has the DNA TGTGCCAGTAGTATGGAGGGGGCTCAGACCCAGTACTTC.

The chain couples TRBV19 to TRBJ2-7, with D tentatively TRBD1 or TRBD2 (5 bases each). Trimming left V 3 bases short and J 2 bases short, with 14 bases between. The CDR3 is made up of 15 amino acids. Looked up from germline, CDR1 is LNHDA and CDR2 is SQIVND (reference sequence). The CDR3 sequence: CASSISGQGAYEQYF. CDR3 coding DNA: TGTGCCAGTAGTATCTCCGGCCAGGGAGCCTACGAGCAGTACTTC.

V gene TRBV7-3 combines with J gene TRBJ2-3; D unresolved. V shed 5 bases and J shed 3 bases, with 18 bases lying between them. From germline, CDR1 is SGHTA and CDR2 FQGTGA. This CDR3 has 16 residues. The CDR3 region is CASSPRPSRETDTQYF. As DNA, the CDR3 is TGTGCCAGCAGCCCCAGACCGTCCCGAGAGACAGATACGCAGTATTTT.

The chain is built from TRBV2 and TRBJ1-2; the match to TRBD1 covers 7 bases. This CDR3 comprises 13 residues. Germline trimming cut 3 bases from V and 7 bases from J; bases unmatched to any gene: 5. CDR1 SNHLY and CDR2 FYNNEI come from the germline V gene. In DNA form, the CDR3 reads TGTGCCAGCAGTGAGGGGGACAGCGGTGGCTACACCTTC. Encoded protein: CASSEGDSGGYTF.

This clone showed up just once. CDR3 bases: TGTGCCAGCAGCACGGGACCAAGGGAGACCCAGTACTTC. Encoded protein: CASSTGPRETQYF. V and J are TRBV7-3 and TRBJ2-5; D is perhaps TRBD1 or TRBD2 (5 bases each). Germline V gene lookup returns CDR1 SGHTA and CDR2 FQGTGA. The length of the CDR3 is 13 residues. V dropped 5 bases and J dropped 5 bases, with 12 bases sitting between them.

The chain is built from TRBV5-1 and TRBJ1-5; D gene unclear. Germline assignment: CDR1 SGHRS and CDR2 YFSETQ. The CDR3 contains 13 residues. Trimming left V 0 bases short and J 5 bases short, with 6 bases between. The CDR3: CASSLGVDQPQHF. The CDR3 DNA sequence: TGCGCCAGCAGCTTGGGGGTCGATCAGCCCCAGCATTTT.

V usage is TRBV7-9 and J usage is TRBJ2-5; the D is unclear. Germline CDR1 reads SEHNR; CDR2 reads FQNEAQ (reference sequence). Trimming removed 5 bases at V and 0 bases at J, with 7 bases between. The CDR3 covers 13 residues. CDR3 nucleotide sequence: TGTGCCAGCAGCGTAGGGAACCAAGAGACCCAGTACTTC. Translation: CASSVGNQETQYF.

V gene TRBV14 combines with J gene TRBJ2-2; the D is unclear. Germline V gene sequence: CDR1 SGHDN, CDR2 FVKESK. The CDR3 loop spans 13 amino acids. V lost 1 base and J 5 bases, leaving 5 bases between the germline ends. The CDR3 is CASSQGRTGELFF. CDR3 bases: TGTGCCAGCAGCCAAGGAAGAACCGGGGAGCTGTTTTTT. The full variable domain, completed using reference TRBV14 and TRBJ2-2, is EAGVTQFPSHSVIEKGQTVTLRCDPISGHDNLYWYRRVMGKEIKFLLHFVKESKQDESGMPNNRFLAERTGGTYSTLKVQPAELEDSGVYFCASSQGRTGELFFGEGSRLTVL.

The chain uses TRBV5-1 and TRBJ2-5; 8 bases match TRBD1. The length of the CDR3 is 14 residues. The V gene's germline CDR1 is SGHRS and CDR2 YFSETQ. Trimming took 1 base from V and 2 from J; bases not matched to a gene: 1. CDR3 residues: CASSLRTGQETQYF. DNA for the CDR3: TGCGCCAGCAGCTTGAGGACAGGGCAAGAGACCCAGTACTTC.

This clone was observed a handful of times. V usage is TRBV6-5 and J usage is TRBJ2-1; D could derive from TRBD1 or TRBD2 (7 bases each). Trimming left V 6 bases short and J 3 bases short, with 15 bases between. CDR1 MNHEY and CDR2 SVGAGI come from the germline V gene. This CDR3 spans 15 amino acids. CDR3 loop: CASRRGDSNYNEQFF. The CDR3 bases are TGTGCCAGCAGACGGGGGGACAGCAACTACAATGAGCAGTTCTTC.

The chain is built from TRBV7-3 and TRBJ1-5; D not resolved. V was trimmed by 1 base and J by 0 bases, leaving 13 bases between them. The length of the CDR3 is 17 residues. The germline CDR1 and CDR2 sequences are SGHTA and FQGTGA. CDR3 coding DNA: TGTGCCAGCAGCTTAATGTCAAACGATGTTAGCAATCAGCCCCAGCATTTT. Amino acid sequence: CASSLMSNDVSNQPQHF.

V usage is TRBV11-3 and J usage is TRBJ2-3; D is undetermined. Trimming shortened V by 5 bases and J by 5 bases, and 11 bases separated the two germline ends. Germline CDR1 SGHNT, CDR2 YENEEA. CDR3 size: 13 residues. Here the CDR3 DNA reads TGTGCCAGCAGCCCTACAGTAGGAGATACGCAGTATTTT. It specifies CASSPTVGDTQYF.

The V call is TRBV7-2, the J call TRBJ1-1; D may be TRBD1 (5 bases). Germline CDR1 is SGHTA and CDR2 is FQGNSA. The CDR3 extends over 14 amino acids. V lost 2 bases and J lost 1, with 8 bases in between. Here the CDR3 reads CASSLITGNTEAFF. The CDR3 DNA follows: TGTGCCAGCAGCTTAATTACAGGGAACACTGAAGCTTTCTTT.

This chain uses TRBV6-5 with TRBJ1-5, with D tentatively TRBD1 (5 bases). Per germline, CDR1 MNHEY and CDR2 SVGAGI. The CDR3 is made up of 15 amino acids. V dropped 5 bases and J dropped 4 bases, with 15 bases sitting between them. The CDR3 sequence is CASSRNRDLNQPQHF. CDR3 nucleotide sequence: TGTGCCAGCAGTCGAAACCGGGACCTAAATCAGCCCCAGCATTTT.

A remark on this clone: One end of the junction is discordant with germline, which a read error may explain. The CDR3 coding sequence is TGTGCTAGCAGCGAGGGGACAGGGGGATTGGGAAAACTGTTTTTT. It specifies CASSEGTGGLGKLFF. The J gene is TRBJ1-4, the V gene TRBV7-7, with 11 bases fitting TRBD1. In germline, CDR1 is SSHAT, CDR2 FNYEAQ (reference sequence). This CDR3 is built from 15 residues. The full variable domain, its missing parts supplied by reference TRBV7-7 and TRBJ1-4, is GAGVSQSPRYKVTKRGQDVTLRCDPISSHATLYWYQQALGQGPEFLTYFNYEAQPDKSGLPSDRFSAERPEGSISTLTIQRTEQRDSAMYRCASSEGTGGLGKLFFGSGTQLSVL.

This chain links TRBV19 with TRBJ1-2; D remains ambiguous. Trimming took off 0 bases at V and 2 bases at J, with 7 bases between the two ends. The CDR3 has 14 amino acids. Germline assignment: CDR1 LNHDA and CDR2 SQIVND (reference sequence). Here the CDR3 reads CASSIDLENYGYTF. In DNA form, the CDR3 reads TGTGCCAGTAGTATAGATCTAGAGAACTATGGCTACACCTTC.

This clone occurred once. The chain carries TRBV2 and TRBJ1-1; D possibly corresponds to TRBD1 (5 bases). The CDR3 covers 13 residues. The V end was cut by 10 bases, the J end by 1 base, with 13 bases between. The germline gives CDR1 SNHLY, CDR2 FYNNEI. The DNA for the CDR3 is TGTGCCATTCGACAGAGGGAGAACACTGAAGCTTTCTTT. As protein: CAIRQRENTEAFF. Full variable domain (missing parts from reference TRBV2 and TRBJ1-1): EPEVTQTPSHQVTQMGQEVILRCVPISNHLYFYWYRQILGQKVEFLVSFYNNEISEKSEIFDDQFSVERPDGSNFTLKIRSTKLEDSAMYFCAIRQRENTEAFFGQGTRLTVV.

J is TRBJ2-3 and V is TRBV5-1; TRBD2 is a possible D gene (5 bases). Germline assignment: CDR1 SGHRS and CDR2 YFSETQ. This CDR3 region has 14 residues. V was clipped by 0 bases and J by 4 bases, with 9 bases between them. In DNA form, the CDR3 reads TGCGCCAGCAGCTTGGCCGGGGAAGCAGATACGCAGTATTTT. It is translated as CASSLAGEADTQYF.

J is TRBJ1-3 and V is TRBV6-2 or TRBV6-3; 8 bases align to TRBD1. The CDR3 has 17 residues. J gave up 0 bases and V 5 bases, and 9 bases lay outside the gene matches. Germline lookup yields CDR1 MNHEY and CDR2 SVGEGT. For the CDR3, the DNA is TGTGCCAGCAGTACTTGGGACAGGAAGAGCTCTGGAAACACCATATATTTT. It translates to CASSTWDRKSSGNTIYF.

The genes are TRBV12-3 or TRBV12-4 and TRBJ1-1, with 7 bases matching TRBD1. V shed 6 bases and J 4 bases; nucleotides not matched to a gene: 5. CDR3 length: 13 residues. CDR3 amino acids: CASSPGQFTEAFF. CDR3 coding DNA: TGTGCCAGCAGCCCGGGACAGTTCACTGAAGCTTTCTTT.

This rearrangement joins TRBV9 to TRBJ2-3, with D unclear. Germline CDR1 and CDR2: SGDLS and YYNGEE. The CDR3 sequence is 12 residues long. Trimming took 4 bases from V and 2 from J, leaving 5 bases between them. The CDR3 loop reads CASSSTTDTQYF. The CDR3 DNA sequence: TGTGCCAGCAGCAGTACCACAGATACGCAGTATTTT.

The genes are TRBV11-2 and TRBJ2-1; 15 bases agree with TRBD2. The V gene end was trimmed by 1 base and the J gene end by 9 bases; junction bases not matched to a gene: 4. Germline values: CDR1 SGHAT, CDR2 FQNNGV. The CDR3 loop spans 16 amino acids. The CDR3 spells CASSLGTSGGAAEQFF. DNA for the CDR3: TGTGCCAGCAGCTTAGGGACTAGCGGGGGGGCCGCTGAGCAGTTCTTC.

The CDR3 region is CASSQVLGGGYTF. As DNA, the CDR3 is TGTGCCAGCAGCCAAGTATTGGGGGGCGGCTACACCTTC. This sequence joins TRBV3-1 (or the pseudogene TRBV3-2) and TRBJ1-2; maybe TRBD1 (6 bases). The CDR3 length is 13 residues. The germline V gene has CDR1 LGHDT and CDR2 YNNKEL (reference sequence). The ends were cut back, 1 base at V and 8 bases at J, with 11 bases in the middle.

CDR3 in amino acids: CASSLVTTGSETQYF. The CDR3 nucleotides read TGTGCCAGCAGCTTAGTGACGACGGGGAGTGAGACCCAGTACTTC. The chain joins TRBV7-2 to TRBJ2-5; D is possibly TRBD2 (5 bases). This CDR3 region has 15 residues. Trimming shortened V by 1 base and J by 5 bases, and 14 bases separated the two germline ends. CDR1 and CDR2 (germline): SGHTA, FQGNSA. The complete variable domain, with remaining parts taken from reference TRBV7-2 and TRBJ2-5, reads GAGVSQSPSNKVTEKGKDVELRCDPISGHTALYWYRQSLGQGLEFLIYFQGNSAPDKSGLPSDRFSAERTGGSVSTLTIQRTQQEDSAVYLCASSLVTTGSETQYFGPGTRLLVL.

CDR3 DNA: TGTGCCAGCAGCTTAGACAGGGAAACACCCCTCCACTTT. Protein sequence: CASSLDRETPLHF. J is TRBJ1-6 and V is TRBV7-3; TRBD1 matches at 7 bases. Germline trimming cut 2 bases from V and 11 bases from J; bases unmatched to any gene: 3. CDR1 is SGHTA, CDR2 FQGTGA, per germline. The length of the CDR3 is 13 residues.

In DNA form, the CDR3 reads TGCGCCAGCAGCCAAGATATCTTTCTGCCCCAGCATTTT. It encodes CASSQDIFLPQHF. This chain joins TRBV4-1 and TRBJ1-5; D gene unclear. CDR1 and CDR2 from the germline V gene are MGHRA and YSYEKL. The CDR3 has 13 residues. V lost 0 bases, J lost 9 bases, and 9 bases lay in between.

The rearrangement joins TRBV3-1 (or the pseudogene TRBV3-2) to TRBJ1-2, with 11 bases that match TRBD1. Germline CDR1 reads LGHDT; CDR2 reads YNNKEL (reference sequence). There are 15 residues in the CDR3. Trimming removed 1 base from V and 8 bases from J; junction bases left unmatched: 6. The CDR3 nucleotides are TGTGCCAGCAGCCAAGTAACGGACAGGGGGCGCGGCTACACCTTC. This codes for CASSQVTDRGRGYTF.

The rearrangement uses TRBV10-3 and TRBJ2-4, with 7 bases identical to TRBD2. The V gene end was trimmed by 5 bases and the J gene end by 4 bases; junction bases not matched to a gene: 8. CDR3 length: 15 residues. Germline V gene sequence: CDR1 ENHRY, CDR2 SYGVKD. The CDR3: CAISPTGTTKNIQYF. CDR3 nucleotide sequence: TGTGCCATCAGTCCTACCGGGACTACTAAAAACATTCAGTACTTC.

This clone came up a few times. The rearrangement joins TRBV19 to TRBJ1-4; a possible D gene is TRBD1 (5 bases). Germline CDR1 LNHDA, CDR2 SQIVND (reference sequence). This CDR3 comprises 16 residues. Trimming took off 5 bases at V and 3 bases at J, with 16 bases between the two ends. The CDR3 is CASSLSTVRPNEKLFF. CDR3 DNA: TGTGCCAGTAGTCTATCGACAGTGCGTCCTAATGAAAAACTGTTTTTT.

J is TRBJ2-6 and V is TRBV4-1; D is unresolved. The V end lost 1 base, the J end lost 0 bases, and 10 bases lay between the germline ends. The CDR3 loop spans 17 amino acids. Germline V gene lookup returns CDR1 MGHRA and CDR2 YSYEKL. The CDR3 loop is CASSQVVGNSGANVLTF. The DNA for the CDR3 is TGCGCCAGCAGCCAAGTAGTTGGCAACTCTGGGGCCAACGTCCTGACTTTC.

CDR3 coding DNA: TGTGCCAGCAGTGAAACCCTCCCGGGCTTGACAGCCCCCACTGAAGCTTTCTTT. Its protein is CASSETLPGLTAPTEAFF. The chain recombines TRBV6-1 with TRBJ1-1; perhaps TRBD1 as D (5 bases). CDR3 length: 18 amino acids. Trimming pared 2 bases from V and 4 bases from J, leaving 23 bases between. Per germline, CDR1 MNHNS and CDR2 SASEGT.

The chain uses TRBV27 and TRBJ2-7; 8 bases map to TRBD2. The CDR3 consists of 16 residues. V dropped 6 bases and J dropped 7; count of bases not matched to a gene: 17. CDR1 MNHEY and CDR2 SMNVEV come from the germline V gene (reference sequence). CDR3 residues: CASRGLGGLAGDEQYF. Written as DNA, the CDR3 is TGTGCCAGCAGGGGGCTAGGAGGACTAGCAGGGGATGAGCAGTACTTC.